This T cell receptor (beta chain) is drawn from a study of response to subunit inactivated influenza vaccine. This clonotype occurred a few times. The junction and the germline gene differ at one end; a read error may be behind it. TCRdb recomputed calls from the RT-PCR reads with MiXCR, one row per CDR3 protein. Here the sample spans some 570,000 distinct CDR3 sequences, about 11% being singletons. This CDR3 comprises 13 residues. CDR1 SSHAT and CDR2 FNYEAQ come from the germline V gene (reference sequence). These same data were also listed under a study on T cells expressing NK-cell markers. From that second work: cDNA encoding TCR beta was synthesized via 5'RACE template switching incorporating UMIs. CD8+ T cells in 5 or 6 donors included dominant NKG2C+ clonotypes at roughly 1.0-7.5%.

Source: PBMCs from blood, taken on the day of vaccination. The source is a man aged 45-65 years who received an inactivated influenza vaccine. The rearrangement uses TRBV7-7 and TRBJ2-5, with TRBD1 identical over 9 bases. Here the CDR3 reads CASSPTRRDRVSF. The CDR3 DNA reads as TGTGCTAGCAGCCCTACCAGACGGGACAGGGTCTCCTTC.